This T cell receptor (beta chain) was captured by sequencing in a study of blood T cell repertoires in COVID-19. Background on the study: Sample material is recorded as cDNA or gDNA derived from T cells, B-cell-depleted T cells, or PBMCs.

The CDR3 is 16 residues long. CDR1 is MGHRA, CDR2 YSYEKL, per germline. V lost 3 bases and J lost 6, with 17 bases in between. Authors' analysis steps: Estimation of nucleated cell counts relied on the amplification of reference gene primers. Using immunoSEQ multiplex PCR, the repertoire was profiled, and TCRdb retains in-frame clones only, with some absent. For V, J and clone size, that table is used; D and trimming come from the DNA. There are over 200,000 clones in the sample; 70% to 80% occur only once, and approximately 3.2% lies in the top ten. The rearrangement uses TRBV4-1 and TRBJ1-4; D remains ambiguous. The receptor was isolated from a woman aged 80 or over with acute or convalescent COVID-19. Sequenced sample: peripheral blood. For the CDR3, the DNA is TGCGCCAGCAGCCAGAACCTCGGGAGGGAGTATGAAAAACTGTTTTTT. Protein product: CASSQNLGREYEKLFF.